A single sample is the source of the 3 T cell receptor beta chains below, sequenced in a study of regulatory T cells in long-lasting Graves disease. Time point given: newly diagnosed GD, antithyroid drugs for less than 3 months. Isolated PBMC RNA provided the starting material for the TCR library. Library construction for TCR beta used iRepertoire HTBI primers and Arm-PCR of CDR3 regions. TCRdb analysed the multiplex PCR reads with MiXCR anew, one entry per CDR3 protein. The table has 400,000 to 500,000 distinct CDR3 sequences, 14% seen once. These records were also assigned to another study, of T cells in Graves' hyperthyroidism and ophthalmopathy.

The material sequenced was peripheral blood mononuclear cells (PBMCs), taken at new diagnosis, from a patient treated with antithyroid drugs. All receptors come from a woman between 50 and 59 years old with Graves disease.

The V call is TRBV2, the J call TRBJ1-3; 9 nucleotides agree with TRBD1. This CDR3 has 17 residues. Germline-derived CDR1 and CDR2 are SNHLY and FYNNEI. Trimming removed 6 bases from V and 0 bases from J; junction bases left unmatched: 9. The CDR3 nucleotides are TGTGCCAGCAGGACAGGGGGTGCCACGAACTCTGGAAACACCATATATTTT. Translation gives CASRTGGATNSGNTIYF.

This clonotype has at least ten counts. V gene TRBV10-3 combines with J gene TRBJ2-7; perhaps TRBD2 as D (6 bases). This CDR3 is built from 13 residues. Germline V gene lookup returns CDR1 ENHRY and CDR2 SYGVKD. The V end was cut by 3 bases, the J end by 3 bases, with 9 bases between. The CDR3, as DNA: TGTGCCATCAGTGATGGAGGGTTCTACGAGCAGTACTTC. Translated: CAISDGGFYEQYF.

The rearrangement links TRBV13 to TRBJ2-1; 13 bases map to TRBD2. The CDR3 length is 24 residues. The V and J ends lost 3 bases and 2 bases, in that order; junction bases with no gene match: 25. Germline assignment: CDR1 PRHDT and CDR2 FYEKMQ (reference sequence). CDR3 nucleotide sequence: TGTGCCAGCAGCTTCCCGACGGAGCCCCCCGGGACTAGCGGGAATATAAGGACCTACAATGAGCAGTTCTTC. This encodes CASSFPTEPPGTSGNIRTYNEQFF.